Sequencing of this TCR beta chain was carried out in a study of blood T cell repertoires in COVID-19. As for the study in general: The United States, Italy and Spain provided the acute and convalescent COVID-19 samples. Sources were T cells, B-cell-depleted T cells, or PBMCs; the material itself was cDNA or gDNA.

Here immunoSEQ multiplex PCR was the method, and the copy in TCRdb shows in-frame clones only, minus some. This table holds roughly 410,000 clones, 75% to 90% found once. The Seattle site enrolled patients during active infection and followed them longitudinally. Material: peripheral blood. This receptor was obtained from a woman between 40 and 50 years old with COVID-19, enrolled during active disease.

The CDR3 region has the DNA TGTGCCAGCAGCCCACAAGATCAGCCCCAGCATTTT. Translation: CASSPQDQPQHF. The chain employs TRBV12-3 or TRBV12-4 and TRBJ1-5; unclear D gene. The CDR3 is 12 amino acids. Trimming took off 6 bases at V and 5 bases at J, with 8 bases between the two ends.